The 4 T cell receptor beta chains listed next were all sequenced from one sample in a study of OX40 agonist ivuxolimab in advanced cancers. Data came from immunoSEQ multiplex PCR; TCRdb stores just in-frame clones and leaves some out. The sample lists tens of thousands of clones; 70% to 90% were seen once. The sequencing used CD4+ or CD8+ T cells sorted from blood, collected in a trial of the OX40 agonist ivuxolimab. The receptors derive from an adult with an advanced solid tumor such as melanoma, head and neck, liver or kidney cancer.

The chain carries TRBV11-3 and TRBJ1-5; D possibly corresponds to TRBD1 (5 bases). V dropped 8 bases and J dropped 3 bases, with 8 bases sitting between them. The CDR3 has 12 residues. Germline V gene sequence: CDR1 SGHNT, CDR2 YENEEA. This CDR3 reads CASEQVNQPQHF. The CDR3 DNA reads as TGTGCCAGCGAACAGGTCAATCAGCCCCAGCATTTT.

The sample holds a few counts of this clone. The CDR3 here is CASSTGTNTGELFF. The DNA for the CDR3 is TGTGCCAGTAGTACCGGCACGAACACCGGGGAGCTGTTTTTT. V gene TRBV19 combines with J gene TRBJ2-2, with D unclear. V was clipped by 4 bases and J by 0 bases, with 6 bases between them. The CDR3 runs 14 residues. The germline V gene has CDR1 LNHDA and CDR2 SQIVND (reference sequence).

This CDR3 reads CASSLPGTGGSANEKLFF. The CDR3 nucleotides are TGTGCCAGCAGTTTACCGGGGACAGGGGGCTCGGCTAATGAAAAACTGTTTTTT. The chain has TRBV28 and TRBJ1-4; 12 positions match TRBD1. This CDR3 has 18 amino acids. Germline CDR1 is MDHEN and CDR2 is SYDVKM. The trim removed 2 bases at V and 3 bases at J, leaving 7 bases unmatched.

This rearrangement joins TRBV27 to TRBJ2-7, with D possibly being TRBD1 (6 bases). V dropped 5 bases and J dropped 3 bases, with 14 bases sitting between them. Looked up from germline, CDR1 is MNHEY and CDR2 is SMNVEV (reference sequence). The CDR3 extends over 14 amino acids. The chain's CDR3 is CASSPETGHYEQYF. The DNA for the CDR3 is TGTGCCAGCAGTCCCGAGACAGGTCACTACGAGCAGTACTTC.